The rows below give T cell receptor beta chains drawn from one sample of a study of T cell changes during pregnancy in multiple sclerosis. Profiling relied on immunoSEQ multiplex PCR, and the TCRdb table lists in-frame clones only, not all of them. The sample contains 80,000 or so clones, 90% to 95% of which appear only once. The starting material was peripheral blood, obtained in the second trimester of pregnancy. The receptors originated from a female donor in good health, enrolled as a control in a pregnancy study. CDR3s include the opening cysteine and the closing phenylalanine or tryptophan. D genes are given only for firm matches. Clone size is given for some rows only: seen once, a few or many times, or a class if the clone is expanded.

D gene	clone size	J gene	V gene	CDR3 protein	CDR3 DNA
TRBD1	NA	TRBJ2-7	TRBV2	CASSEPRDSPYEQYF	TGTGCCAGCAGTGAACCCCGGGACAGCCCCTACGAGCAGTACTTC
NA	few	TRBJ1-5	TRBV10-3	CAIRQYSNQPQHF	TGTGCCATCAGACAGTATAGCAATCAGCCCCAGCATTTT
NA	NA	TRBJ1-1	TRBV7-6	CASSSGALGTEAFF	TGTGCCAGCAGCTCAGGGGCTCTGGGCACTGAAGCTTTCTTT
TRBD2	NA	TRBJ2-7	TRBV29-1	CSVVVLAGVLYEQYF	TGCAGCGTTGTAGTGCTAGCGGGAGTGCTTTACGAGCAGTACTTC
NA	NA	TRBJ2-7	TRBV28	CASTPARGYEQYF	TGTGCCAGCACCCCAGCAAGGGGTTACGAGCAGTACTTC
NA	NA	TRBJ2-5	TRBV5-6	CASSYGETQYF	TGTGCCAGCAGTTACGGGGAGACCCAGTACTTC
NA	NA	TRBJ2-7	TRBV6-5	CASSAGGGATYEQYF	TGTGCCAGCAGTGCGGGTGGGGGGGCCACCTACGAGCAGTACTTC
TRBD2	NA	TRBJ2-1	TRBV2	CASSATSGSNNEQFF	TGTGCCAGCAGTGCGACTAGCGGAAGTAACAATGAGCAGTTCTTC
TRBD2	NA	TRBJ2-1	TRBV29-1	CSVASGSLNEQFF	TGCAGCGTTGCCAGCGGGAGTTTAAATGAGCAGTTCTTC
NA	NA	TRBJ2-5	TRBV5-1	CASSLAVEETQYF	TGCGCCAGCAGCTTGGCCGTCGAAGAGACCCAGTACTTC
TRBD1	NA	TRBJ2-2	TRBV5-4	CATGKGQGNTGELFF	TGTGCCACCGGCAAAGGACAGGGGAATACCGGGGAGCTGTTTTTT
NA	NA	TRBJ1-2	TRBV5-1	CASSLDRVWTF	TGCGCCAGCAGCTTGGACAGGGTTTGGACCTTC
TRBD2	NA	TRBJ2-1	TRBV30	CAWSVLAGYNEQFF	TGTGCCTGGAGTGTACTAGCGGGATACAATGAGCAGTTCTTC
TRBD1	NA	TRBJ1-1	TRBV25-1	CASSGRTGGPSTEAFF	TGTGCCAGCAGTGGGAGAACAGGGGGCCCCAGCACTGAAGCTTTCTTT
NA	NA	TRBJ2-7	TRBV5-1	CASSSGGLSYEQYF	TGCGCCAGCAGCTCGGGCGGACTATCCTACGAGCAGTACTTC
TRBD2	NA	TRBJ2-3	TRBV10-3	CAISSGLAGSTDTQYF	TGTGCCATCAGCTCAGGACTAGCGGGATCCACAGATACGCAGTATTTT
NA	NA	TRBJ2-3	TRBV20-1	CSARSVDTQYF	TGCAGTGCGAGGAGTGTAGATACGCAGTATTTT
TRBD1	NA	TRBJ1-5	TRBV10-3	CAISDEGGKSQPQHF	TGTGCCATCAGTGATGAAGGGGGCAAGAGTCAGCCCCAGCATTTT
NA	NA	TRBJ2-3	TRBV9	CASSVSAGTDTQYF	TGTGCCAGCAGCGTATCGGCAGGGACAGATACGCAGTATTTT
TRBD1	NA	TRBJ1-5	TRBV19	CASSTGQGAGSNQPQHF	TGTGCCAGTAGTACAGGACAGGGGGCAGGAAGCAATCAGCCCCAGCATTTT
TRBD1	NA	TRBJ1-1	TRBV28	CASSFWPNRGRDTEAFF	TGTGCCAGCAGTTTCTGGCCTAACAGGGGGCGAGACACTGAAGCTTTCTTT
TRBD2	NA	TRBJ2-1	TRBV5-1	CASSLRLAGVNEQFF	TGCGCCAGCAGCTTGCGGCTAGCGGGAGTTAATGAGCAGTTCTTC
NA	NA	TRBJ1-5	TRBV6-1	CASSDGQYSNQPQHF	TGTGCCAGCAGTGACGGACAGTATAGCAATCAGCCCCAGCATTTT
TRBD2	NA	TRBJ2-5	TRBV5-1	CASSPERLANQETQYF	TGCGCCAGCAGCCCCGAGCGACTAGCCAACCAAGAGACCCAGTACTTC
TRBD2	NA	TRBJ2-2	TRBV6-6	CASRRESAGELFF	TGTGCCAGCAGGCGGGAGAGCGCCGGGGAGCTGTTTTTT
TRBD2	NA	TRBJ2-3	TRBV2	CASFKGLAGGRADTQYF	TGTGCCAGTTTCAAGGGACTAGCGGGAGGGCGCGCAGATACGCAGTATTTT
NA	once	TRBJ2-3	TRBV5-4	CASSPPGTDTQYF	TGTGCCAGCAGTCCCCCGGGCACAGATACGCAGTATTTT
NA	NA	TRBJ1-5	TRBV19	CASSDRGRQPQHF	TGTGCCAGTAGTGACCGGGGAAGGCAGCCCCAGCATTTT
TRBD1	NA	TRBJ2-1	TRBV6-5	CASSRDRLTVNEQFF	TGTGCCAGCAGTAGGGACAGGCTCACCGTCAATGAGCAGTTCTTC
NA	NA	TRBJ1-5	TRBV7-2	CASSVTVYSNQPQHF	TGTGCCAGCAGCGTCACCGTCTATAGCAATCAGCCCCAGCATTTT
NA	NA	TRBJ1-2	TRBV16	CASSQDTGGSGYTF	TGTGCCAGCAGCCAAGATACAGGAGGGAGTGGCTACACCTTC
NA	NA	TRBJ1-1	TRBV4-1	CASSQELGGTEAFF	TGCGCCAGCAGCCAAGAATTAGGCGGGACTGAAGCTTTCTTT
NA	NA	TRBJ2-4	TRBV2	CASSELGSLAKNIQYF	TGTGCCAGCAGTGAGTTGGGGAGCTTAGCCAAAAACATTCAGTACTTC
TRBD1	NA	TRBJ1-3	TRBV28	CASSLPGQGVTGNTIYF	TGTGCCAGCAGTTTACCTGGACAGGGGGTCACTGGAAACACCATATATTTT
NA	NA	TRBJ2-2	TRBV5-6	CASCRGSDTGELFF	TGTGCCAGCTGCCGAGGGTCGGACACCGGGGAGCTGTTTTTT
NA	NA	TRBJ2-1	TRBV14	CASSQELAIRGIVGVKSDDEQFF	TGTGCCAGCAGCCAAGAATTAGCCATCCGAGGGATTGTGGGAGTAAAGAGCGACGATGAGCAGTTCTTC
TRBD1	NA	TRBJ1-5	TRBV28	CATTETGFNQPQHF	TGTGCCACCACCGAGACAGGGTTCAATCAGCCCCAGCATTTT
NA	NA	TRBJ2-2	TRBV5-1	CASSLDRRTGELFF	TGCGCCAGCAGCTTGGACAGAAGGACCGGGGAGCTGTTTTTT
NA	NA	TRBJ1-1	TRBV6-5	CASGRGGEAFF	TGTGCCAGCGGGCGGGGGGGGGAAGCTTTCTTT
TRBD2	NA	TRBJ2-5	TRBV7-2	CASSLVGAGGPRETQYF	TGTGCCAGCAGCTTAGTAGGAGCGGGAGGGCCTAGGGAGACCCAGTACTTC
TRBD1	NA	TRBJ2-7	TRBV5-6	CASSDRVDSYEQYF	TGTGCCAGCAGCGACAGGGTTGACTCCTACGAGCAGTACTTC
TRBD2	NA	TRBJ2-1	TRBV10-3	CAIRLAGGPNEQFF	TGTGCCATCAGGTTAGCGGGAGGGCCAAATGAGCAGTTCTTC
NA	NA	TRBJ1-2	TRBV7-9	CASSFISGVYGYTF	TGTGCCAGCAGCTTTATTTCAGGGGTCTATGGCTACACCTTC
TRBD2	NA	TRBJ2-7	TRBV23-1	CASRGLAAYEQYF	TGCGCCAGCCGAGGGCTAGCGGCCTACGAGCAGTACTTC
NA	NA	TRBJ2-2	TRBV19	CASKRQANTGELFF	TGTGCCAGTAAAAGGCAGGCGAACACCGGGGAGCTGTTTTTT
NA	NA	TRBJ2-3	TRBV10-3	CAISQTPYTQYF	TGTGCCATCAGTCAGACACCATATACGCAGTATTTT
NA	NA	TRBJ1-2	TRBV2	CASNEVWDGYTF	TGTGCCAGCAACGAGGTGTGGGATGGCTACACCTTC
TRBD1	NA	TRBJ1-5	TRBV19	CASSIDTGTGGGGNQPQHF	TGTGCCAGTAGTATAGACACCGGGACAGGGGGCGGGGGCAATCAGCCCCAGCATTTT
TRBD2	NA	TRBJ2-1	TRBV5-1	CASSLELAEYNEQFF	TGCGCCAGCAGCTTAGAACTAGCGGAATACAATGAGCAGTTCTTC
TRBD1	NA	TRBJ2-7	TRBV6-6	CASRLRDRGIHEQYF	TGTGCCAGCAGACTCCGGGACAGGGGAATCCACGAGCAGTACTTC
NA	NA	TRBJ1-1	TRBV7-2	CASSYTGRNTEAFF	TGTGCCAGCAGCTATACGGGGAGGAACACTGAAGCTTTCTTT